This entry lists 32 T cell receptor beta chains sequenced from one sample in a study of regulatory T cells in long-lasting Graves disease. Time point in this sample: newly diagnosed GD, antithyroid drugs for less than 3 months. Generation of the TCR library employed RNA extracted from PBMCs. With iRepertoire HTBI primers and Arm-PCR of CDR3 regions, TCR beta libraries were built. TCRdb recomputed calls from the multiplex PCR reads with MiXCR, one row per CDR3 protein. In the table there are 450,000 to 500,000 distinct CDR3 sequences, about 16% of which are singletons. These same records also appear under a second study, on T cells in Graves' hyperthyroidism and ophthalmopathy.

The sample in question was peripheral blood mononuclear cells (PBMCs), obtained at new diagnosis, from a patient treated with antithyroid drugs. The receptors were gathered from a man in his forties with Graves disease.

This clonotype has a count of ten or more. J is TRBJ1-2 and V is TRBV3-1; no firm D call. This CDR3 is built from 12 residues. V lost 1 base and J lost 7, with 7 bases in between. Germline values: CDR1 LGHDT, CDR2 YNNKEL (reference sequence). CDR3 protein: CASSQGERGYTF. The CDR3 DNA follows: TGTGCCAGCAGCCAAGGGGAACGTGGCTACACCTTC.

Comments on this clonotype: A read error may explain this, as a much larger clone is one base away. This rearrangement joins TRBV28 to TRBJ2-5; D gene unclear. Between the trimmed V and J ends, which lost 4 bases and 10 bases, there was a span of 25 bases. In germline, CDR1 is MDHEN, CDR2 SYDVKM. There are 16 residues in the CDR3. The CDR3 nucleotides read TGTGCCAGCAGTTCCTTACTCCCTTCGACGATATCGGTCCAGTACTTC. The encoded protein is CASSSLLPSTISVQYF.

The chain joins TRBV7-6 to TRBJ2-1, with D unclear. Trimming removed 0 bases at V and 11 bases at J, with 5 bases between. The CDR3 length is 11 residues. Germline CDR1 and CDR2: SGHVS and FNYEAQ. The CDR3 coding sequence is TGTGCCAGCAGCTTAGCCCAGAAGCAGTTCTTC. The encoded protein is CASSLAQKQFF.

This clonotype was seen a few times. J is TRBJ2-1 and V is TRBV5-1; 10 bases fit TRBD1. Trimming cost V 0 bases and J 16 bases; bases outside gene matches: 22. This CDR3 is built from 18 residues. CDR1 is SGHRS, CDR2 YFSETQ, per germline. CDR3 region: CASSLAPPPLEIGQGGFF. DNA of the CDR3: TGCGCCAGCAGCTTGGCCCCCCCACCTTTAGAGATTGGACAGGGGGGATTCTTC.

This chain uses TRBV30 with TRBJ2-3, with no clear D. The CDR3 sequence is 15 residues long. Germline V CDR1 and CDR2: GTSNPN, SVGIG (reference sequence). The V gene lost 0 bases and the J gene lost 0 bases, with 10 bases spanning the gap. CDR3 DNA: TGTGCCTGGAGTGTGGGTTCGCCTAGCACAGATACGCAGTATTTT. Protein sequence: CAWSVGSPSTDTQYF.

This clonotype was seen a handful of times. The chain couples TRBV10-3 to TRBJ2-3; 10 bases are a match to TRBD1. Germline CDR1 is ENHRY and CDR2 is SYGVKD. The CDR3 extends over 14 amino acids. With V trimmed by 5 bases and J by 4 bases, 3 bases remained unmatched. The CDR3 reads CAISRDRGPDTQYF. Written as DNA, the CDR3 is TGTGCCATCAGTCGGGACAGGGGCCCAGATACGCAGTATTTT.

This clonotype was seen a few times. For the CDR3, the DNA is TGTGCCAGCAGTGACCGGGCAGGGAGCGGCACCGGGGAGCTGTTTTTT. It translates to CASSDRAGSGTGELFF. This chain joins TRBV6-2 or TRBV6-3 and TRBJ2-2; D possibly matches TRBD1 or TRBD2 (5 bases each). The CDR3 is 16 residues long. Germline CDR1 and CDR2: MNHEY and SVGEGT. V was clipped by 5 bases and J by 4 bases, with 17 bases between them.

In its sample, this clonotype was seen many times. This chain uses TRBV27 with TRBJ2-7; TRBD2 aligns across 9 bases. CDR1 is MNHEY, CDR2 SMNVEV, per germline (reference sequence). With 2 bases clipped from V and 2 bases from J, the junction kept 1 base outside the gene matches. The CDR3 runs to 14 residues. The chain's CDR3 is CASSLASGAYEQYF. The CDR3 bases are TGTGCCAGCAGTTTAGCTAGCGGGGCCTACGAGCAGTACTTC.

This clonotype has at least ten counts. The chain combines TRBV10-3 with TRBJ1-5, with 9 bases that match TRBD1. The length of the CDR3 is 14 residues. The V segment lost 4 bases and the J segment 7 bases; nucleotides outside the gene matches: 5. Germline loops: CDR1 ENHRY, CDR2 SYGVKD. The chain's CDR3 is CAISGTGVGQPQHF. CDR3 DNA: TGTGCCATCAGTGGGACAGGGGTTGGCCAGCCCCAGCATTTT.

This sequence joins TRBV5-6 and TRBJ2-5; TRBD2 aligns across 9 bases. Germline V CDR1 and CDR2: SGHDT, YYEEEE. V was pared by 2 bases and J by 9 bases, with 5 bases of the junction left unmatched. The CDR3 contains 13 residues. As DNA, the CDR3 is TGTGCCAGCAGCTTTTCTGGCGGGAGGGCCCAGTACTTC. This translates into CASSFSGGRAQYF.

This clonotype was counted at least ten times. This chain joins TRBV7-2 and TRBJ2-3, with 14 nucleotides matching TRBD2. CDR3 length: 16 amino acids. CDR1 is SGHTA and CDR2 is FQGNSA in the germline V gene. The J segment lost 5 bases and the V segment lost 4 bases, leaving 5 bases of the junction unmatched. CDR3: CASSSRGTSGRDTQYF. The CDR3 DNA follows: TGTGCCAGCAGCTCTAGAGGGACTAGCGGGAGAGATACGCAGTATTTT.

The sample holds many counts of this clonotype. The chain joins TRBV10-3 to TRBJ2-7; 11 bases align to TRBD2. The CDR3 spans 14 residues. V was clipped by 9 bases and J by 6 bases; unmatched bases: 10. Germline V gene data show CDR1 as ENHRY and CDR2 as SYGVKD. In DNA, the CDR3 is TGTGCCATACAACTAGCGGGAGTGGGAGGCGAGCAGTACTTC. Translated, it gives CAIQLAGVGGEQYF.

The chain recombines TRBV11-2 with TRBJ2-5, with TRBD2 matching 14 bases. The CDR3 sequence is 15 residues long. The ends lost 6 bases at V and 4 bases at J; junction bases unmatched: 4. CDR1 SGHAT and CDR2 FQNNGV come from the germline V gene. CDR3 coding DNA: TGTGCCAGCAGACGACTAGCGGGAGGGCTAGAGACCCAGTACTTC. This codes for CASRRLAGGLETQYF.

This clonotype showed up many times. The chain uses TRBV11-2 and TRBJ2-3, with D perhaps matching TRBD1 or TRBD2 (6 bases each). The CDR3 is made up of 17 amino acids. CDR1 and CDR2 (germline): SGHAT, FQNNGV. Trimming left V 5 bases short and J 1 base short, with 19 bases between. The DNA for the CDR3 is TGTGCCAGCAGCGGTCAGACGGGGGCAGCCCGCACAGATACGCAGTATTTT. This sequence encodes CASSGQTGAARTDTQYF.

At least ten counts were recorded for this clonotype. The V call is TRBV28, the J call TRBJ1-5; unclear D gene. CDR1 is MDHEN and CDR2 is SYDVKM in the germline V gene. This CDR3 spans 14 amino acids. With 7 bases removed from V and 2 bases from J, the gap between germline ends came to 12 bases. DNA for the CDR3: TGTGCCAGCAAGACACCCGCGGGCAATCAGCCCCAGCATTTT. Encoded protein: CASKTPAGNQPQHF.

This clonotype occurred a few times. A much larger clone differs from this one at a single base, so this may be a read error. The CDR3 loop reads CASSQVLATGIDTQYF. The DNA for the CDR3 is TGTGCCAGCAGCCAAGTATTGGCTACGGGCATAGATACGCAGTATTTT. The V gene is TRBV3-1, the J gene TRBJ2-3; no clear D. The CDR3 sequence is 16 residues long. CDR1 is LGHDT, CDR2 YNNKEL, per germline (reference sequence). V was pared by 1 base and J by 5 bases, with 16 bases between.

At least ten counts were recorded for this clonotype. The CDR3 is CASSYRSGRAGWETQYF. CDR3 DNA: TGTGCCAGCAGTTACCGCAGCGGGAGGGCCGGATGGGAGACCCAGTACTTC. This sequence joins TRBV6-5 and TRBJ2-5, with 10 nucleotides matching TRBD2. The trim removed 2 bases at V and 5 bases at J, leaving 11 bases unmatched. This CDR3 region has 17 residues. The germline gives CDR1 MNHEY, CDR2 SVGAGI.

This clonotype was recorded a few times. The rearrangement joins TRBV27 to TRBJ2-1, with no clear D. CDR3 length equals 14 residues. Germline CDR1 is MNHEY and CDR2 is SMNVEV (reference sequence). Deletions cut 2 bases from V and 7 bases from J, with 12 bases between. DNA of the CDR3: TGTGCCAGCAGTTTAACGGTCGGAAAGAATGAGCAGTTCTTC. It specifies CASSLTVGKNEQFF.

About this clonotype itself: A much bigger clone sits one base away, suggesting this may be a read error. The V and J genes are TRBV20-1 and TRBJ1-2; D gene ambiguous. Germline CDR1 DFQATT, CDR2 SNEGSKA (reference sequence). The CDR3 consists of 16 residues. CDR3 sequence: CSATSGPDHPRYGHTF. DNA of the CDR3: TGCAGTGCTACCTCCGGGCCCGACCACCCCCGATATGGCCACACCTTC.

This clonotype was found a few times. V and J are TRBV15 and TRBJ2-3; perhaps D is TRBD1 or TRBD2 (6 bases each). The germline V gene has CDR1 LNHNV and CDR2 YYDKDF (reference sequence). V lost 0 bases and J lost 4, with 14 bases in between. The CDR3 runs 16 residues. The CDR3 DNA reads as TGTGCCACCAGCAGAGATCAAGGGGGGAGTGCAGATACGCAGTATTTT. This codes for CATSRDQGGSADTQYF.

Ten or more counts support this clonotype. The rearrangement joins TRBV6-1 to TRBJ2-5; 7 bases line up with TRBD1. There are 14 residues in the CDR3. V was clipped by 5 bases and J by 5 bases; unmatched bases: 8. Germline assignment: CDR1 MNHNS and CDR2 SASEGT. CDR3 loop: CASSPRTGRETQYF. The CDR3 DNA reads as TGTGCCAGCAGTCCCCGGACAGGAAGGGAGACCCAGTACTTC.

This chain joins TRBV20-1 and TRBJ2-1, with 8 bases identical to TRBD2. The CDR3 is 16 residues long. Germline V gene sequence: CDR1 DFQATT, CDR2 SNEGSKA (reference sequence). Trimming at V came to 2 bases and at J to 6 bases, leaving 12 bases not matched to a gene. CDR3 residues: CSARLTERESPNEQFF. The CDR3 DNA reads TGCAGTGCTAGACTGACAGAGCGGGAGAGTCCCAATGAGCAGTTCTTC.

This clonotype was seen ten or more times. This sequence joins TRBV7-2 and TRBJ2-2; no firm D call. CDR3 length: 13 residues. V was pared by 3 bases and J by 6 bases, with 8 bases between. Germline V gives CDR1 SGHTA, CDR2 FQGNSA. The CDR3 region has the DNA TGTGCCAGCAGCTTTACCGGGCCCGGGGAGCTGTTTTTT. Protein: CASSFTGPGELFF. The full variable domain, its missing parts supplied by reference TRBV7-2 and TRBJ2-2, is GAGVSQSPSNKVTEKGKDVELRCDPISGHTALYWYRQSLGQGLEFLIYFQGNSAPDKSGLPSDRFSAERTGGSVSTLTIQRTQQEDSAVYLCASSFTGPGELFFGEGSRLTVL.

This clonotype was observed many times. This may be a read error: a much more frequent sequence differs by one nucleotide. The CDR3 reads CASSLSVSLSTDAQYF. The CDR3, as DNA: TGTGCCAGCAGCTTATCGGTGTCACTTAGCACAGATGCGCAGTATTTT. The rearrangement links TRBV7-8 to TRBJ2-3; D is unclear. Germline V CDR1 and CDR2: SGHVS, FQNEAQ. This CDR3 comprises 16 residues. The full variable domain, its missing parts supplied by reference TRBV7-8 and TRBJ2-3, is GAGVSQSPRYKVAKRGQDVALRCDPISGHVSLFWYQQALGQGPEFLTYFQNEAQLDKSGLPSDRFFAERPEGSVSTLKIQRTQQEDSAVYLCASSLSVSLSTDAQYFGPGTRLTVL.

This clonotype occurred a few times. A read error may explain this, as a much larger clone is one base away. CDR3 in amino acids: CASSLDRGAYEQFF. In DNA, the CDR3 is TGTGCCAGCAGTTTGGACAGGGGAGCCTACGAGCAGTTCTTC. This chain uses TRBV6-2 or TRBV6-3 with TRBJ2-1; 9 bases agree with TRBD1. The germline CDR1 and CDR2 sequences are MNHEY and SVGEGT. This CDR3 contains 14 residues. J lost 10 bases, V lost 4 bases, and 8 bases had no gene match.

This clonotype was seen a handful of times. In DNA, the CDR3 is TGCGCCAGTGCCAGAGGGCTAGCGGCCGGGGAGCTGTTTTTT. Its translation is CASARGLAAGELFF. This chain uses TRBV10-1 with TRBJ2-2; 7 bases match TRBD2. After removal of 9 bases from V and 6 bases from J, the junction contained 10 bases not matched to a gene. Germline V gene data show CDR1 as WNHNN and CDR2 as SYGVQD (reference sequence). This CDR3 region has 14 residues.

The genes are TRBV12-5 and TRBJ2-7, with no clear D. The CDR3 sequence is 12 residues long. Germline values: CDR1 LGHNT, CDR2 FRNRAP. Between the trimmed V and J ends, which lost 4 bases and 4 bases, there was a span of 8 bases. The CDR3 spells CASGYDHYEQYF. The CDR3 DNA reads as TGTGCTAGTGGTTATGACCATTACGAGCAGTACTTC. The variable domain in full, with the rest retrieved from reference TRBV12-5 and TRBJ2-7, is DARVTQTPRHKVTEMGQEVTMRCQPILGHNTVFWYRQTMMQGLELLAYFRNRAPLDDSGMPKDRFSAEMPDATLATLKIQPSEPRDSAVYFCASGYDHYEQYFGPGTRLTVT.

In its sample, this clonotype was seen many times. V usage is TRBV28 and J usage is TRBJ1-1; 7 bases match TRBD1. The V and J ends lost 5 bases and 0 bases, in that order; junction bases with no gene match: 6. Germline values: CDR1 MDHEN, CDR2 SYDVKM. The CDR3 has 15 residues. The CDR3 region is CASSQYRGMNTEAFF. CDR3 in DNA: TGTGCCAGCAGTCAGTACAGGGGAATGAACACTGAAGCTTTCTTT. Supplemented by reference TRBV28 and TRBJ1-1, the full variable domain reads DVKVTQSSRYLVKRTGEKVFLECVQDMDHENMFWYRQDPGLGLRLIYFSYDVKMKEKGDIPEGYSVSREKKERFSLILESASTNQTSMYLCASSQYRGMNTEAFFGQGTRLTVV.

The sample holds a few counts of this clonotype. The chain uses TRBV7-2 and TRBJ2-7; 9 positions match TRBD2. V lost 2 bases, J lost 6 bases, and 8 bases stayed unmatched. CDR3 size: 15 residues. CDR1 is SGHTA, CDR2 FQGNSA, per germline. CDR3 amino acids: CASSLLVLAGPEQYF. The CDR3 DNA reads as TGTGCCAGCAGCTTATTGGTACTAGCGGGTCCCGAGCAGTACTTC.

This clonotype appeared many times. The chain links TRBV20-1 to TRBJ1-1; TRBD1 matches at 12 bases. The CDR3 consists of 13 residues. V lost 5 bases and J lost 11; bases outside the gene matches: 9. Germline V lookup: CDR1 DFQATT, CDR2 SNEGSKA (reference sequence). CDR3 DNA sequence: TGCAGTGCTGTCCCGGGACAGGGGGCAGGGGCTTTCTTT. Protein product: CSAVPGQGAGAFF.

In this sample, this clonotype turned up a few times. The chain recombines TRBV5-5 with TRBJ2-1; no reliable D call. This CDR3 spans 14 amino acids. Germline V gene data show CDR1 as SGHKS and CDR2 as YYEKEE (reference sequence). The V end was cut by 2 bases, the J end by 0 bases, with 6 bases between. This chain's CDR3 is CASSFIPSYNEQFF. The DNA of the CDR3 is TGTGCCAGCAGCTTCATCCCCTCCTACAATGAGCAGTTCTTC.

This clonotype has at least ten counts. V usage is TRBV2 and J usage is TRBJ1-2, with D possibly being TRBD1 (6 bases). CDR3 length: 14 residues. Germline V gene lookup returns CDR1 SNHLY and CDR2 FYNNEI. V lost 5 bases and J 7 bases, leaving 17 bases between the germline ends. CDR3 nucleotide sequence: TGTGCCAGCAGTCGAGTAGGGGGGGTAGGTGGCTACACCTTC. Translation gives CASSRVGGVGGYTF.